This T cell receptor beta chain was profiled in a study of T-cell reconstitution after alpha-beta-depleted transplantation in children. Construction of the TCRbeta library involved unique molecular identifiers. TCRdb itself ran the PCR reads through MiXCR, one entry per CDR3 protein. The sample records 70,000 to 100,000 distinct CDR3 sequences, 12% being singletons. This clonotype appeared many times. V lost 1 base to trimming and J lost 9 bases, with 20 bases between them. From germline, CDR1 is MNHEY and CDR2 SVGAGI. The CDR3 is made up of 16 amino acids. The starting material was PBMCs from the stem cell graft donor, obtained from the stem cell graft. This TCR was recovered from a human donor who donated a stem cell graft to a child with inherited bone marrow failure. The chain combines TRBV6-5 with TRBJ2-3; tentative D call: TRBD1 (6 bases). The CDR3 coding sequence is TGTGCCAGCAGTTACTGGTGGGGAGATGAAGGGGGAACGCAGTATTTT. This codes for CASSYWWGDEGGTQYF.